This TCR beta chain comes out of a study of shared clonotypes between healthy human individuals. Study background: Per donor, CD8 memory used one plate, CD8 naive used two, CD4 memory used three and CD4 naive used three.

Broader study findings: Genetic and exposure-history diversity was limited by the small donor number. Some naive CD4 clonotypes, around 4.9%, turned up in common across four donors.

Running of the assay took place at deep level. The data were produced by immunoSEQ multiplex PCR, yet TCRdb's version contains in-frame clones alone and is incomplete. The sample carries about 2.4 million clones, 93% recorded once. This CDR3 region has 14 residues. Trimming removed 3 bases at V and 3 bases at J, with 11 bases between. In germline, CDR1 is KGHSH, CDR2 LQKENI. A note on this clone: Antigen: not known.

The chain combines TRBV18 with TRBJ1-2; D call uncertain. The sequenced material came from naive CD4+ T cells from PBMCs. The subset was: CD45RA+ positively selected. This TCR derives from a man aged 18 to 30 in good health. Some clones in this sample may be carry-over from other donors' samples. The CDR3 DNA reads TGTGCCAGCTCACCCCCCAGTGTTGACTATGGCTACACCTTC. Amino acid sequence: CASSPPSVDYGYTF.